This entry lists 3 T cell receptor beta chains sequenced from one sample in a study of blood T cells in healthy people across ages. Combining a sample-barcoded 5' primer with a J-beta primer mix, a second PCR ran for about 7 to 12 cycles. TCRdb redid the calling of the 5' RACE reads with MiXCR, one entry per CDR3 protein. The sample contains 1.5 million to 2 million distinct CDR3 sequences, approximately 39% of which appear only once. Material: blood. Source of these receptors: a human donor in good health.

The V call is TRBV20-1, the J call TRBJ1-2, with no clear D. This CDR3 contains 15 residues. V was trimmed by 0 bases and J by 4 bases, leaving 15 bases between them. CDR1 DFQATT and CDR2 SNEGSKA come from the germline V gene (reference sequence). CDR3 loop: CSARDGRGSIYGYTF. The DNA for the CDR3 is TGCAGTGCTAGAGACGGGCGGGGATCCATCTATGGCTACACCTTC.

This clonotype was observed a handful of times. The J gene is TRBJ2-7, the V gene TRBV6-5; D is possibly TRBD1 (6 bases). V lost 7 bases and J lost 1, with 14 bases in between. Looked up from germline, CDR1 is MNHEY and CDR2 is SVGAGI. The CDR3 length is 14 residues. The CDR3 nucleotides read TGTGCCAGCAAACAGGGATCCGTGTCCTACGAGCAGTACTTC. It is translated as CASKQGSVSYEQYF.

This clonotype was seen ten or more times. The V and J genes are TRBV12-3 or TRBV12-4 and TRBJ2-6; a weak D match, TRBD1 (6 bases). The germline V and J ends were trimmed by 8 bases and 3 bases, with 11 bases remaining between them. This CDR3 has 14 residues. CDR3 DNA sequence: TGTGCCAGCGTGCAGGGGAATGGGGCCAACGTCCTGACTTTC. As protein: CASVQGNGANVLTF.